The 5 T cell receptor beta chains presented below share a single source sample, sequenced in a study of CD8 T cells in Susac syndrome. cDNA came from roughly 0.53 to 1 ug RNA primed by random hexamers. TCRdb used MiXCR to reprocess the immunoSEQ multiplex PCR reads, holding one entry per CDR3 protein. In the table there are some 200,000 distinct CDR3 sequences, approximately 95% of which are singletons. Material: CD4+ T cells from PBMCs. These receptors all stem from a human donor with multiple sclerosis.

The rearrangement links TRBV3-1 to TRBJ1-4, with 7 bases that match TRBD1. Germline loops: CDR1 LGHDT, CDR2 YNNKEL (reference sequence). CDR3 length: 16 amino acids. V shed 4 bases and J 4 bases; nucleotides not matched to a gene: 9. Written as DNA, the CDR3 is TGTGCCAGCAGCCCCGCTGGGAACAGGGGTAATGAAAAACTGTTTTTT. Translated, it gives CASSPAGNRGNEKLFF.

This clonotype is a singleton in its sample. This rearrangement joins TRBV20-1 to TRBJ1-2; tentatively, D is TRBD1 (5 bases). The V end was cut by 7 bases, the J end by 4 bases, with 16 bases between. The CDR3 length is 13 residues. The V gene's germline CDR1 is DFQATT and CDR2 SNEGSKA (reference sequence). CDR3 DNA sequence: TGCAGTGGAAAAGGGGAGGATAGCTATGGCTACACCTTC. Amino acids: CSGKGEDSYGYTF.

The chain is built from TRBV9 and TRBJ2-5; 10 bases agree with TRBD2. The CDR3 extends over 16 amino acids. V was clipped by 0 bases and J by 2 bases; unmatched bases: 4. Germline loops: CDR1 SGDLS, CDR2 YYNGEE. CDR3 protein: CASSVVGLAAQETQYF. CDR3 in DNA: TGTGCCAGCAGCGTAGTCGGACTAGCGGCACAAGAGACCCAGTACTTC.

V and J are TRBV28 and TRBJ1-2; D call uncertain. Germline V gives CDR1 MDHEN, CDR2 SYDVKM. The germline V and J ends were trimmed by 5 bases and 6 bases, with 10 bases remaining between them. This CDR3 is 12 amino acids long. The CDR3 reads CASSRHTDGYTF. The CDR3 coding sequence is TGTGCCAGCAGTCGACACACGGATGGCTACACCTTC.

This chain connects TRBV6-5 to TRBJ1-5; TRBD1 is a possible D gene (6 bases). Germline CDR1 MNHEY, CDR2 SVGAGI. The CDR3 is made up of 15 amino acids. Trimming stripped 7 bases from V and 0 bases from J, with 13 bases between. In DNA, the CDR3 is TGTGCCAGCACCATCGACAGGTATAGCAATCAGCCCCAGCATTTT. Translating gives CASTIDRYSNQPQHF.